The rows below give T cell receptor beta chains drawn from one sample of a study of blood T cells in healthy people across ages. TCRdb itself ran the 5' RACE reads through MiXCR, one entry per CDR3 protein. In the table there are 1.5 million to 2 million distinct CDR3 sequences, around half of which are singletons. The source material was blood. These receptors all stem from a woman aged 40 to 50 in good health. Each CDR3 is given with its conserved first and last residue. D genes are given only for firm matches. Expanded clones are given a class, and other clones once, few, many or no size at all.

V	D	size	J	DNA	CDR3
TRBV6-7	TRBD2	-	TRBJ2-7	TGTGCCAGCAGTTCCCCGTCGACTAGCGGGGGGACTTGTTACGAGCAGTACTTC	CASSSPSTSGGTCYEQYF
TRBV6-5	-	-	TRBJ2-5	TGTGCCAGCAGAGCCGGTCCAGAGACCCAGTACTTC	CASRAGPETQYF
TRBV7-2	-	-	TRBJ2-6	TGTGCCAGCAGCCCTAGATGGCCAGGGGGGAAAGGGGCCAACGTCCTGACTTTC	CASSPRWPGGKGANVLTF
TRBV7-2	-	few	TRBJ1-5	TGTGCCAGCAGCTTAGTAGGGAGTGAGGGTCAGCCCCAGCATTTT	CASSLVGSEGQPQHF
TRBV27	TRBD2	-	TRBJ2-1	TGTGCCAGCAGTTTAAGCCTAGCGGGGGCCCCCTCCTACAATGAGCAGTTCTTC	CASSLSLAGAPSYNEQFF
TRBV4-2	TRBD2	-	TRBJ2-5	TGTGCCAGCAGCCAAACACCGACTAGCGGGCCCAAGACCCAGTACTTC	CASSQTPTSGPKTQYF
TRBV2	TRBD1	few	TRBJ1-2	TGTGCCAGCAGTGAGAGACAGGGGAACTATGGCTACACCTTC	CASSERQGNYGYTF
TRBV4-1	-	few	TRBJ2-1	TGCGCCAGCAGCCAAGAGGGGGTGCCCTCCTACAATGAGCAGTTCTTC	CASSQEGVPSYNEQFF
TRBV29-1	TRBD1	-	TRBJ1-2	TGCAGCGGTGAGACAGGGCCCAACTATGGCTACACCTTC	CSGETGPNYGYTF
TRBV20-1	-	-	TRBJ2-7	TGCAGTGCTAGAAGCACGGGTAACGAGCAGTACTTC	CSARSTGNEQYF
TRBV28	-	once	TRBJ1-6	TGTGCCAGCAGTTTCTATACAGGGACGGGATATTCACCCCTCCACTTT	CASSFYTGTGYSPLHF
TRBV6-5	TRBD1	-	TRBJ1-6	TGTGCCAGCAGCGTGGGACAGGGGAAGCCACCCCTCCACTTT	CASSVGQGKPPLHF
TRBV4-3	-	few	TRBJ2-3	TGCGCCAGCAGCCACGGAACCCCCGGTGGAGGAGCAGATACGCAGTATTTT	CASSHGTPGGGADTQYF
TRBV20-1	TRBD2	few	TRBJ2-1	TGCAGTGCTAGGATACTAGCGGGGTCTCACAATGAGCAGTTCTTC	CSARILAGSHNEQFF
TRBV12-3/TRBV12-4	-	-	TRBJ2-7	TGTGCCAGCAGTCCACACGACGAGCAGTACTTC	CASSPHDEQYF
TRBV20-1	-	-	TRBJ2-1	TGCAGTGCTAGAACGACGGGGGACTACAATGAGCAGTTCTTC	CSARTTGDYNEQFF
TRBV7-2	-	few	TRBJ2-7	TGTGCCAGCAGCTTAGGCGTCTACCCCTCCTACGAGCAGTACTTC	CASSLGVYPSYEQYF
TRBV12-3/TRBV12-4	-	-	TRBJ2-5	TGTGCCAGCAACCTAGGATCTGCGACCCAGTACTTC	CASNLGSATQYF
TRBV10-3	-	-	TRBJ2-4	TGTGCCATCAGTGAGTCACAAACAGGGTACAAAAACATTCAGTACTTC	CAISESQTGYKNIQYF
TRBV27	-	-	TRBJ2-7	TGTGCCAGCAGTTTACTAGGGGGGCTCGAGCAGTACTTC	CASSLLGGLEQYF
TRBV4-3	-	-	TRBJ1-4	TGCGCCAGCAGCCAAGATGAAGGTGTGGTGAGTGCGACTGCAACTAATGAAAAACTGTTTTTT	CASSQDEGVVSATATNEKLFF
TRBV5-1	-	-	TRBJ2-7	TGCGCCAGCAGCTTAACCGGGACCTTTTCCTACGAGCAGTACTTC	CASSLTGTFSYEQYF
TRBV15	-	few	TRBJ2-5	TGTGCCACCAGAGTCGGGGAGGTCCAAGAGACCCAGTACTTC	CATRVGEVQETQYF
TRBV12-3/TRBV12-4	TRBD1	-	TRBJ1-2	TGTGCCAGCAGTGACAGGGTTAAGGGCTACACCTTC	CASSDRVKGYTF
TRBV6-5	-	-	TRBJ2-7	TGTGCCAGCAGTGCGTTCGGGACTCCGGGGGAGCAGTACTTC	CASSAFGTPGEQYF
TRBV7-2	-	-	TRBJ2-5	TGTGCCAGCAGCTTAGTTTGGGTCAGCCAAGAGACCCAGTACTTC	CASSLVWVSQETQYF
TRBV6-6	-	few	TRBJ1-2	TGTGCCAGCACCTCTCATGGAAAAGTTGGTGGCTACACCTTC	CASTSHGKVGGYTF
TRBV24-1	-	-	TRBJ1-2	TGTGCCACCAGGGAAAGTGGACGGGCAGGGGAATATGGCTACACCTTC	CATRESGRAGEYGYTF
TRBV6-6	-	few	TRBJ2-7	TGTGCCAGCAGTTACTCCTGGGTTGGCGACAGCCAGTACTTC	CASSYSWVGDSQYF
TRBV7-9	-	-	TRBJ1-2	TGTGCCAGCAGCCCCCGAGGGGGACTTAACTATGGCTACACCTTC	CASSPRGGLNYGYTF
TRBV4-3	-	-	TRBJ2-1	TGCGCCAGCAGCCAAGATGGGACCGTTAACAATGAGCAGTTCTTC	CASSQDGTVNNEQFF
TRBV28	TRBD2	-	TRBJ2-1	TGTGCCAGCAGTTCCGGGACTAGCGGGGCTAATGAGCAGTTCTTC	CASSSGTSGANEQFF
TRBV5-1	-	-	TRBJ2-5	TGCGCCAGCAGCTTCTGGACAATCTGGGAGACCCAGTACTTC	CASSFWTIWETQYF
TRBV7-8	-	-	TRBJ1-4	TGTGCCAGCAGCTCACGGACAGAAAAACTGTTTTTT	CASSSRTEKLFF
TRBV7-2	TRBD1	few	TRBJ1-2	TGTGCCAGCAGCTTTCTCCGGGACAGGGGCGGTGGCTATGGCTACACCTTC	CASSFLRDRGGGYGYTF
TRBV20-1	TRBD1	once	TRBJ2-1	TGCAGTGCCAACCACAGGGGTGTTTTGAATGAGCAGTTCTTC	CSANHRGVLNEQFF
TRBV9	TRBD2	-	TRBJ2-3	TGTGCCAGCAGCGAAGAAGCGGGGGGAATCACAGATACGCAGTATTTT	CASSEEAGGITDTQYF
TRBV20-1	TRBD2	-	TRBJ2-5	TGCAGTGCTAGAGGCGGGGGGGTTGAGACCCAGTACTTC	CSARGGGVETQYF
TRBV7-9	-	-	TRBJ1-2	TGTGCCAGCAGCTTGGACGGATCTAGGGGCTACACCTTC	CASSLDGSRGYTF
TRBV5-5	-	-	TRBJ1-2	TGTGCCAGCAGCACGAGGGAAGACAACTATGGCTACACCTTC	CASSTREDNYGYTF
TRBV18	-	-	TRBJ1-5	TGTGCCAGCTCACCACTTTCGGGGGCCAATCAGCCCCAGCATTTT	CASSPLSGANQPQHF
TRBV29-1	-	-	TRBJ1-4	TGCAGCGTTGGAGTTGAAAAACTGTTTTTT	CSVGVEKLFF
TRBV5-6	-	-	TRBJ2-7	TGTGCCAGCAGCTTGACACAGGCCGGGGGCGAGCAGTACTTC	CASSLTQAGGEQYF
TRBV4-3	TRBD2	many	TRBJ2-1	TGCGCCAGCAGCCAAGGTTGGGCTAGCGGATACAATGAGCAGTTCTTC	CASSQGWASGYNEQFF
TRBV29-1	TRBD1	-	TRBJ1-2	TGCAGCGTTGAGGACCGACAGGGTGCTAACTATGGCTACACCTTC	CSVEDRQGANYGYTF
TRBV7-2	TRBD1	once	TRBJ1-6	TGTGCCAGCAGCCCAGGGACAGTGGGTCTTTCGCCCCTCCACTTT	CASSPGTVGLSPLHF
TRBV28	TRBD1	-	TRBJ2-1	TGTGCCAGCAGCGCCCGACAGGGGATGGGGAATGAGCAGTTCTTC	CASSARQGMGNEQFF
TRBV2	-	-	TRBJ2-7	TGTGCCAGCAGTGATAGGGGCGGGGAGCTCTACGAGCAGTACTTC	CASSDRGGELYEQYF
TRBV7-2	TRBD2	many	TRBJ2-3	TGTGCCAGCAGCTCAGGACTAGCGGGGGGCACAGATACGCAGTATTTT	CASSSGLAGGTDTQYF
TRBV20-1	TRBD2	-	TRBJ2-7	TGCAGTGCACCACCGGGACTAGTAGGCAATGAGCAGTACTTC	CSAPPGLVGNEQYF
TRBV4-3	TRBD2	-	TRBJ2-7	TGCGCCAGCAGCCAAGGGGATGGGGGGGGGTCGAATGAGCAGTACTTC	CASSQGDGGGSNEQYF